The entry below describes one T cell receptor (beta chain). Method: immunoSEQ multiplex PCR; TCRdb's copy keeps in-frame clones and lacks some. The table lists over a thousand clones, 20% to 25% of them singletons. Treatment given: randomized to nivolumab then ipilimumab (arm A) or the reverse (arm B). The V gene's germline CDR1 is SSHAT and CDR2 FNYEAQ (reference sequence). CDR3 size: 14 residues. V lost 1 base, J lost 10 bases, and 7 bases stayed unmatched. This sample stems from a study of sequential checkpoint blockade in melanoma. The source of this sequence is a human donor with melanoma. The J gene is TRBJ2-1, the V gene TRBV7-7, with 7 bases lining up with TRBD2. The material sequenced was tumor tissue (inferred from file names), taken from a patient given nivolumab and ipilimumab in sequence. DNA for the CDR3: TGTGCCAGCAGCTTAGGTCACGTCGGGAGGGAGCAGTTCTTC. This translates into CASSLGHVGREQFF.